This T cell receptor beta chain is drawn from a study of T cells in Graves' hyperthyroidism and ophthalmopathy. Study at large: The authors collected peripheral blood at initial diagnosis, before any treatment.

The CDR3 consists of 16 residues. V lost 10 bases and J lost 7; bases outside the gene matches: 16. Uncontrolled infection, other autoimmune disease, pregnancy or lactation barred patients from enrollment. Amplification of TCR beta CDR3 regions used RNA as the template. The study used the HTBI primer set for a first-round RT-PCR of the TCR CDR3. Each CDR3 protein gets one entry after TCRdb re-called the multiplex PCR reads with MiXCR. The data hold about 410,000 distinct CDR3 sequences, with approximately 14% observed a single time. Sequenced material: blood. The chain couples TRBV12-3 or TRBV12-4 to TRBJ2-1; TRBD2 aligns across 10 bases. The source is a woman aged 30 to 39 with Graves' ophthalmopathy. Here the CDR3 reads CATSLAAGGPRNEQFF. The CDR3 nucleotides read TGTGCCACCAGCTTAGCAGCGGGGGGGCCTCGGAATGAGCAGTTCTTC.